What follows are 15 T cell receptor beta chains derived from one specimen sequenced in a study of T-cell reconstitution after alpha-beta-depleted transplantation in children. Unique molecular identifiers were used to barcode this TCRbeta library. TCRdb reprocessed the PCR reads via MiXCR and lists one record per CDR3 protein. The data contain 600,000 to 700,000 distinct CDR3 sequences, around 14% of them singletons. Sequences were derived from PBMCs, sampled before TCRalphabeta/CD19-depleted stem cell transplant. These TCRs come from a girl aged 2 to 9 with congenital amegakaryocytic thrombocytopenia, due to receive a stem cell transplant.

This chain links TRBV3-1 with TRBJ1-1; D remains ambiguous. Per germline, CDR1 LGHDT and CDR2 YNNKEL (reference sequence). CDR3 length equals 14 residues. V was shortened by 0 bases and J by 1 base, with 6 bases between the two germline ends. As DNA, the CDR3 is TGTGCCAGCAGCCAAGATGGCAGGAACACTGAAGCTTTCTTT. This sequence encodes CASSQDGRNTEAFF. The whole variable domain, remainder taken from reference TRBV3-1 and TRBJ1-1, is DTAVSQTPKYLVTQMGNDKSIKCEQNLGHDTMYWYKQDSKKFLKIMFSYNNKELIINETVPNRFSPKSPDKAHLNLHINSLELGDSAVYFCASSQDGRNTEAFFGQGTRLTVV.

This clonotype was seen only a few times. V usage is TRBV29-1 and J usage is TRBJ2-5; 9 bases are shared with TRBD1. CDR1 and CDR2 (germline): SQVTM, ANQGSEA. The CDR3 contains 12 residues. V shed 6 bases, J shed 4 bases, and the junction held 3 bases outside the gene matches. CDR3 protein: CSVPGQGETQYF. The CDR3 DNA is TGCAGCGTCCCGGGACAGGGAGAGACCCAGTACTTC.

This clonotype was seen at least ten times. J is TRBJ1-2 and V is TRBV7-2; D remains ambiguous. CDR1 is SGHTA, CDR2 FQGNSA, per germline. The CDR3 contains 13 residues. Trimming took 1 base from V and 7 from J, leaving 10 bases between them. CDR3 sequence reads: CASSLDWERGYTF. As DNA, the CDR3 is TGTGCCAGCAGCTTAGATTGGGAGCGTGGCTACACCTTC.

The rearrangement joins TRBV20-1 to TRBJ2-3; D unclear. V gave up 3 bases and J gave up 6 bases, with 10 bases separating them. This CDR3 spans 12 amino acids. From germline, CDR1 is DFQATT and CDR2 SNEGSKA (reference sequence). The DNA for the CDR3 is TGCAGTGCTAGGATGATCGGGGATACGCAGTATTTT. Amino acids: CSARMIGDTQYF.

The table lists this clonotype with many counts. This rearrangement joins TRBV5-1 to TRBJ2-1; D not certain. This CDR3 region has 12 residues. Trimming took off 0 bases at V and 15 bases at J, with 13 bases between the two ends. CDR1 is SGHRS and CDR2 is YFSETQ in the germline V gene. CDR3 residues: CASSLGIDPPFF. CDR3 nucleotide sequence: TGCGCCAGCAGCTTGGGTATAGACCCTCCGTTCTTC.

The sample holds many counts of this clonotype. V gene TRBV20-1 combines with J gene TRBJ1-1, with D hard to call. Trimming pared 4 bases from V and 1 base from J, leaving 10 bases between. Germline loops: CDR1 DFQATT, CDR2 SNEGSKA (reference sequence). The CDR3 totals 13 residues. CDR3 sequence (DNA): TGCAGTGCTAATGACGGCGGGAACACTGAAGCTTTCTTT. This encodes CSANDGGNTEAFF.

The chain joins TRBV12-3 or TRBV12-4 to TRBJ2-3, with 8 bases that match TRBD2. Trimming removed 5 bases from V and 5 bases from J; junction bases left unmatched: 9. The CDR3 length is 15 residues. CDR3 sequence: CASSTFSGTKDTQYF. CDR3 bases: TGTGCCAGCAGTACCTTTAGCGGGACAAAAGATACGCAGTATTTT.

The chain recombines TRBV5-6 with TRBJ2-5, with 10 bases matching TRBD2. The CDR3 has 16 amino acids. The trim removed 9 bases at V and 0 bases at J, leaving 11 bases unmatched. Germline CDR1 SGHDT, CDR2 YYEEEE. For the CDR3, the DNA is TGTGCCATGAGCCCCGGGCTAGCGGGGGACCAAGAGACCCAGTACTTC. Protein product: CAMSPGLAGDQETQYF. The complete variable domain, with remaining parts taken from reference TRBV5-6 and TRBJ2-5, reads DAGVTQSPTHLIKTRGQQVTLRCSPKSGHDTVSWYQQALGQGPQFIFQYYEEEERQRGNFPDRFSGHQFPNYSSELNVNALLLGDSALYLCAMSPGLAGDQETQYFGPGTRLLVL.

This clonotype was seen at least ten times. The rearrangement uses TRBV10-3 and TRBJ2-6; D not resolved. Trimming removed 4 bases at V and 2 bases at J, with 9 bases between. CDR1 is ENHRY and CDR2 is SYGVKD in the germline V gene. The CDR3 contains 15 residues. DNA for the CDR3: TGTGCCATCAGTGCGATGGGAACTGGGGCCAACGTCCTGACTTTC. This translates into CAISAMGTGANVLTF.

This clonotype was seen many times. This chain uses TRBV12-3 or TRBV12-4 with TRBJ1-4; 9 bases agree with TRBD1. V shed 5 bases and J 7 bases; nucleotides not matched to a gene: 8. The CDR3 loop spans 15 amino acids. CDR3 protein: CASSPGTGYREKLFF. CDR3 DNA sequence: TGTGCCAGCAGTCCAGGGACAGGGTACCGTGAAAAACTGTTTTTT.

This clonotype was seen ten or more times. The chain carries TRBV5-5 and TRBJ2-5; 7 bases fit TRBD2. Trimming removed 0 bases from V and 5 bases from J; junction bases left unmatched: 10. Germline CDR1 reads SGHKS; CDR2 reads YYEKEE (reference sequence). This CDR3 has 16 residues. Here the CDR3 DNA reads TGTGCCAGCAGCTTGGGCCTTACTGGGGGGGTGGAGACCCAGTACTTC. Protein product: CASSLGLTGGVETQYF.

This clonotype was counted ten times or more. This sequence joins TRBV6-1 and TRBJ1-2; no clear D. The ends were cut back, 5 bases at V and 4 bases at J, with 20 bases in the middle. This CDR3 region has 16 residues. The germline gives CDR1 MNHNS, CDR2 SASEGT. CDR3: CASSPPGQVLFYGYTF. In DNA form, the CDR3 reads TGTGCCAGCAGTCCACCTGGGCAGGTGCTCTTCTATGGCTACACCTTC.

This clonotype has only a few counts. The chain carries TRBV7-9 and TRBJ2-5; D remains unclear. CDR1 and CDR2 from the germline V gene are SEHNR and FQNEAQ (reference sequence). V gave up 0 bases and J gave up 3 bases, with 14 bases separating them. The CDR3 sequence is 16 residues long. Here the CDR3 DNA reads TGTGCCAGCAGCTTAGCGCATGGCAAACCAAAAGAGACCCAGTACTTC. As protein: CASSLAHGKPKETQYF.

This clonotype was recorded many times. This chain joins TRBV6-1 and TRBJ1-4; 7 bases map to TRBD1. V was pared by 5 bases and J by 5 bases, with 8 bases of the junction left unmatched. Germline values: CDR1 MNHNS, CDR2 SASEGT. This CDR3 region has 15 residues. This CDR3 is CASSLQTGRNEKLFF. CDR3 DNA sequence: TGTGCCAGCAGTCTCCAGACAGGGCGGAATGAAAAACTGTTTTTT.

This chain joins TRBV5-1 and TRBJ2-2, with D unresolved. The CDR3 runs 15 residues. V was clipped by 5 bases and J by 6 bases, with 17 bases between them. Germline CDR1 is SGHRS and CDR2 is YFSETQ. CDR3 DNA: TGCGCCAGCAGATGGACGGAGTTAGTACCCGGGGAGCTGTTTTTT. Amino acid sequence: CASRWTELVPGELFF.